This T cell receptor (beta chain) came from a study of blood T cell repertoires in COVID-19 (dated by TCRdb to about 2020). Broadly, across the study: Samples covering the acute and convalescent phases of COVID-19 were provided by collaborators in the United States, Italy and Spain. The prospective study material was composed of cDNA or gDNA derived from T cells, B-cell-depleted T cells, or PBMCs. Subjects who had been exposed to COVID-19, were actively infected with it, or had recovered from it provided the deeply sampled blood TCRbeta repertoires that made up the dataset. The repertoires were released in a freely available public database meant as a resource for research on the immune response to SARS-CoV-2. The samples were drawn from two sources: the first 160 participants of the ongoing ImmuneRACE study, and over 1,000 subjects contributed by 6 global collaborators. The sample metadata nearly always contained a de-identified subject ID, COVID-19 status, age in years and sex. Where HLA class I and class II types were available, the types were taken from metadata supplied by the sample provider, not from assay-based typing.

The collaborating institutions used their own protocols to collect whole blood in K2EDTA tubes. For TCRbeta analysis, collaborators shipped samples in one of three forms: frozen whole blood, isolated PBMCs, or DNA extracted from either of those sample types. The CDR3 starts with the cysteine, ends with the phenylalanine, and has 13 residues. The retained sequence is limited to the CDR3, 39 bases, with the frame set at the first base. Clipping removes 5 bases from V and 10 bases from J, with 7 as the unmatched junction base count. Beyond this particular receptor, the publication reports: How much clinical and demographic metadata was included differed by source and by participant, and the metadata was provided uncurated.

Worth noting for this clone: The antigen it recognizes is unknown. No base quality information exists; no much larger clone differs at one position.

TCRbeta CDR3 regions were amplified from genomic DNA by means of the immunoSEQ Assay, a bias-controlled multiplex PCR. The paper's data handling went like this. Within the assay, amplification of reference gene primers was used to estimate how many nucleated cells each sample contained. Sequence reads were collapsed and filtered to measure the absolute abundance of every unique TCRbeta CDR3 rearrangement. For each sample, productive Simpson clonality was calculated as the square root of Simpson's diversity index over productive rearrangements. The clones in this table, taken by TCRdb from immuneACCESS, are in-frame only. Not every clone is retained; where verified, under half of the shortfall comes from an unresolved V gene, and the cause of the rest is unknown. That table is the source of V, J and clone size, and D and trimming were worked out from the DNA. This sample gives 50,000 to 75,000 clones in total; about 80% of them show up just once. 50% of the sample is taken by the ten largest.

Input material: peripheral blood. The sequence came from a woman aged 80 or over with acute or convalescent COVID-19. This chain joins TRBV12-3 or TRBV12-4 to TRBJ1-4; the junction holds 7 bases that match TRBD1. CDR3 reads: CASSRQGVGKLFF. The DNA sequence is TGTGCCAGCAGTCGACAGGGCGTGGGAAAACTGTTTTTT.